The TCR beta chain described here comes from a study of OX40 agonist ivuxolimab in advanced cancers. The overall study: At 82.7% male, the cohort had a mean age of around 56 years, ranging from roughly 20 to 79.

The CDR3 runs to 16 residues. The germline gives CDR1 SGHTA, CDR2 FQGTGA. The J segment lost 6 bases and the V segment lost 2 bases, leaving 3 bases of the junction unmatched. This table comes from immunoSEQ multiplex PCR, and its TCRdb copy is limited to in-frame clones, with some not included. The sample includes 57,000 or so clones, about 89% of them seen just once. With regard to this clone: This sample also contains other DNA sequences that code for the same CDR3.

The receptor was derived from an adult with an advanced solid tumor such as melanoma, head and neck, liver or kidney cancer. The sequencing used CD4+ or CD8+ T cells sorted from blood, collected in a trial of the OX40 agonist ivuxolimab. The V gene is TRBV7-3, the J gene TRBJ2-2, with 13 bases identical to TRBD2. DNA of the CDR3: TGTGCCAGCAGCTTAGGACTAGCGGGAGTCTCCGGGGAGCTGTTTTTT. Its translation: CASSLGLAGVSGELFF.